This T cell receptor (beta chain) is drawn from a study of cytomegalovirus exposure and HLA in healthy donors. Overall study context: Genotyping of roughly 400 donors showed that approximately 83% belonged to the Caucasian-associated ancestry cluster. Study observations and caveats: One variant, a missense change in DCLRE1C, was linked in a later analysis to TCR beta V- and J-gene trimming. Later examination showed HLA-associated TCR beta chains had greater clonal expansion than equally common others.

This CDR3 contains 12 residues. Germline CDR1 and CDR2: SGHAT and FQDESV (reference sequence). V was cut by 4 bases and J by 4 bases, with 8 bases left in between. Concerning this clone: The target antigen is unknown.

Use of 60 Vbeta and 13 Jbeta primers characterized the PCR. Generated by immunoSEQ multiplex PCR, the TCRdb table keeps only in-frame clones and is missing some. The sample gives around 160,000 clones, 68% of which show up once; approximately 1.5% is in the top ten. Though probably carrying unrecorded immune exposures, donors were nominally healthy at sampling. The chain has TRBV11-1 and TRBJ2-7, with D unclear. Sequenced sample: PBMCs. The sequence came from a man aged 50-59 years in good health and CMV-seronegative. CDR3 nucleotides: TGTGCCAGCAGCTCAACAGCATACGAGCAGTACTTC. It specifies CASSSTAYEQYF.